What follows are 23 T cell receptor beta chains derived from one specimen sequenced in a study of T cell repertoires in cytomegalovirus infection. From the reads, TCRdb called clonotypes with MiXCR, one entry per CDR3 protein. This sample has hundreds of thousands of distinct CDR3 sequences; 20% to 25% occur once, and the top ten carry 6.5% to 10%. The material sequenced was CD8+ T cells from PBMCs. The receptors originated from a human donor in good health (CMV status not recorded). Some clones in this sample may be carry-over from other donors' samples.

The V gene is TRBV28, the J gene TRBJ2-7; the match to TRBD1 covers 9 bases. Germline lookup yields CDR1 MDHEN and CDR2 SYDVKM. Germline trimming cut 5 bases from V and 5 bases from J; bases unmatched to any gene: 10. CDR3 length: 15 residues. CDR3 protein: CASSPLPGDRDEQYV. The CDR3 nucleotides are TGTGCCAGCAGTCCGCTACCCGGGGACAGGGACGAGCAGTACGTC.

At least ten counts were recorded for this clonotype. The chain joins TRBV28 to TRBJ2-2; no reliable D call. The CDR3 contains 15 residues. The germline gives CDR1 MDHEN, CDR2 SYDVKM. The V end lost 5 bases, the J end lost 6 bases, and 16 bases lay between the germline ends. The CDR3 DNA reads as TGTGCCAGCAGTCCCCCAAGTGGGGTACCCGGGGAGCTGTTTTTT. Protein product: CASSPPSGVPGELFF. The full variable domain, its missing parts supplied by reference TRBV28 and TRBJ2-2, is DVKVTQSSRYLVKRTGEKVFLECVQDMDHENMFWYRQDPGLGLRLIYFSYDVKMKEKGDIPEGYSVSREKKERFSLILESASTNQTSMYLCASSPPSGVPGELFFGEGSRLTVL.

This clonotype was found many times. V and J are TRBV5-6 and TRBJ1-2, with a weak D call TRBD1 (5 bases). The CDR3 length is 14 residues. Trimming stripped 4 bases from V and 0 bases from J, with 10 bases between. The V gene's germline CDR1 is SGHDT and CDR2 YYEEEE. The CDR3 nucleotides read TGTGCCAGCAGCCAGGACACCTCTAACTATGGCTACACCTTC. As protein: CASSQDTSNYGYTF.

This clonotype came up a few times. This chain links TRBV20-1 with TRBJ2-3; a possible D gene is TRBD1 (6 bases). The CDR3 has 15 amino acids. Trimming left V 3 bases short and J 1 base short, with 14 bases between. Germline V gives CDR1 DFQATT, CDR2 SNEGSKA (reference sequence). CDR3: CSARLQGTGTDTQYF. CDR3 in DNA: TGCAGTGCTAGGTTACAGGGTACTGGCACAGATACGCAGTATTTT.

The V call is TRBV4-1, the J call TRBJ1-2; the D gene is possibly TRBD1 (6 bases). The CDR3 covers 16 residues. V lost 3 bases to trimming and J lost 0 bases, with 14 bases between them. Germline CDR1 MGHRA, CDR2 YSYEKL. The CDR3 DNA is TGCGCCAGCAGCCAGACTACAGGGATAGCTAACTATGGCTACACCTTC. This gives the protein CASSQTTGIANYGYTF.

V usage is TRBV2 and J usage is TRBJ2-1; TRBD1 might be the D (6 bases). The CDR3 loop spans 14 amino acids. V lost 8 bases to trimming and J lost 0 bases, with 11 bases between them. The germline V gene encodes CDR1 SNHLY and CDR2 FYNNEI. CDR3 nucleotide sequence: TGTGCCAGCCCTGACAGGAGCTCCTACAATGAGCAGTTCTTC. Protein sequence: CASPDRSSYNEQFF. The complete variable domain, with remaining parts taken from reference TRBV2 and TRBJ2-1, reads EPEVTQTPSHQVTQMGQEVILRCVPISNHLYFYWYRQILGQKVEFLVSFYNNEISEKSEIFDDQFSVERPDGSNFTLKIRSTKLEDSAMYFCASPDRSSYNEQFFGPGTRLTVL.

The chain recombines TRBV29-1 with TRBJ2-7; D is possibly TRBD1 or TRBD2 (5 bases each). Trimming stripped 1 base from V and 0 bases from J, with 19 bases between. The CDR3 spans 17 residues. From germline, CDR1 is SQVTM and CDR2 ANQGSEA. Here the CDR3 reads CSVEGGTLAGFSYEQYF. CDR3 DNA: TGCAGCGTTGAAGGTGGGACCCTTGCCGGTTTCTCCTACGAGCAGTACTTC.

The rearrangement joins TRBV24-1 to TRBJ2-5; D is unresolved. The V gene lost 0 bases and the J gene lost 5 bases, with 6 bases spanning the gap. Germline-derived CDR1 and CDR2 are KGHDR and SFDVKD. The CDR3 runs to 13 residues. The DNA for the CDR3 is TGTGCCACCAGTGATTTGAGTGGGGAGACCCAGTACTTC. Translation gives CATSDLSGETQYF.

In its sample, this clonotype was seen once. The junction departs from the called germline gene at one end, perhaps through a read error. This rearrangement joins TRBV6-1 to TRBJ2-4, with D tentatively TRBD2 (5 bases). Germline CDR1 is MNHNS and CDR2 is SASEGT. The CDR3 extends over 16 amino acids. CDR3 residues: CASSYRSSSAKNFQYF. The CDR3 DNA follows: TGTGCCAGCAGTTATCGTTCTAGCTCAGCCAAAAACTTTCAGTACTTC.

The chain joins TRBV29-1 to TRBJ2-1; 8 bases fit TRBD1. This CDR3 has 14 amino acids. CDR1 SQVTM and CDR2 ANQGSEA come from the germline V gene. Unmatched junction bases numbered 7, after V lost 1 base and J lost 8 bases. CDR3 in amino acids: CSVEVGQGAYEQFF. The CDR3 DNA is TGCAGCGTTGAAGTCGGGCAGGGGGCCTATGAGCAGTTCTTC.

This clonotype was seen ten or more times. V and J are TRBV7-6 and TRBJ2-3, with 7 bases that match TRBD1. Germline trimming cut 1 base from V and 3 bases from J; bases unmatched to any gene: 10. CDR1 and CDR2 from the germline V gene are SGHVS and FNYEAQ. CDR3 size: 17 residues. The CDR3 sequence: CASSLGDTGALTDTQYF. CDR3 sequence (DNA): TGTGCCAGCAGCTTAGGGGATACAGGGGCTCTGACAGATACGCAGTATTTT.

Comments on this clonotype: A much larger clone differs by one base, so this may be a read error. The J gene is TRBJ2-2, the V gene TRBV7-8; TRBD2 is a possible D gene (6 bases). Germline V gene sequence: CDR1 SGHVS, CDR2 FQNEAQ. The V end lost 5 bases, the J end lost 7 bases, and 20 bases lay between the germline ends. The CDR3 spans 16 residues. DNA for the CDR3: TGTGCCAGCAGCATCAAGGGAGGAGTATACATCGGGGAGCTGTTTTTT. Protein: CASSIKGGVYIGELFF.

CDR3 protein: CASSSDVAQPQHF. The CDR3 bases are TGTGCCAGCAGCTCCGATGTGGCCCAGCCCCAGCATTTT. The gene calls are TRBV5-5 and TRBJ1-5, with D unresolved. This CDR3 region has 13 residues. V shed 3 bases and J shed 7 bases, with 11 bases lying between them. Germline V lookup: CDR1 SGHKS, CDR2 YYEKEE (reference sequence). The full variable domain, completed using reference TRBV5-5 and TRBJ1-5, is DAGVTQSPTHLIKTRGQQVTLRCSPISGHKSVSWYQQVLGQGPQFIFQYYEKEERGRGNFPDRFSARQFPNYSSELNVNALLLGDSALYLCASSSDVAQPQHFGDGTRLSIL.

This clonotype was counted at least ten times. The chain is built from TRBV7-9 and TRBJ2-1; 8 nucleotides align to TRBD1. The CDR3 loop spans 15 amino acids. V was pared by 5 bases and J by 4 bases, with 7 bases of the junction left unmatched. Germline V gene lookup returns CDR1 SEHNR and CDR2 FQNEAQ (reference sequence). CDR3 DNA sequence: TGTGCCAGCAGCCTCGACAGGGGAATATACAATGAGCAGTTCTTC. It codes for CASSLDRGIYNEQFF.

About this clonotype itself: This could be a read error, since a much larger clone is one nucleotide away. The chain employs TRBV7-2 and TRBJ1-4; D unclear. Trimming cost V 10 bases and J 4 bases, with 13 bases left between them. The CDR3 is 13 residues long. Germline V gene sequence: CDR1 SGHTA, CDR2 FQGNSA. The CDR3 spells CANKSADNEKLFF. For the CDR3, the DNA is TGTGCCAACAAGAGCGCAGATAATGAAAAACTGTTTTTT.

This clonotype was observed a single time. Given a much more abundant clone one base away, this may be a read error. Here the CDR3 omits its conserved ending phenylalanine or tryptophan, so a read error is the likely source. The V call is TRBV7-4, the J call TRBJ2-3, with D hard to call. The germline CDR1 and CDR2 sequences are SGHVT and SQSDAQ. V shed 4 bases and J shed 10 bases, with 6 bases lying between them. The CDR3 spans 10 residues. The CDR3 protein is CASSSGSQYS. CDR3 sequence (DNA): TGTGCCAGCAGCTCCGGCTCGCAGTATTCT.

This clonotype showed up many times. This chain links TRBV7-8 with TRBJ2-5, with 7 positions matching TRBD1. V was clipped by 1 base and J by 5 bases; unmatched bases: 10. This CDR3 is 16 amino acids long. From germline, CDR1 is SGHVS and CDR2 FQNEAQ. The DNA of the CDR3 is TGTGCCAGCAGCTTAGAGCTGACAGGGTCTACGGAGACCCAGTACTTC. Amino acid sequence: CASSLELTGSTETQYF.

The CDR3 region is CASSLTGLPYNEQFF. As DNA, the CDR3 is TGTGCCAGCAGTCTTACAGGGTTGCCCTACAATGAGCAGTTCTTC. The chain recombines TRBV28 with TRBJ2-1; perhaps TRBD1 as D (6 bases). V was shortened by 5 bases and J by 2 bases, with 13 bases between the two germline ends. This CDR3 spans 15 amino acids. Germline lookup yields CDR1 MDHEN and CDR2 SYDVKM. Together with reference TRBV28 and TRBJ2-1, the CDR3 gives the full variable domain: DVKVTQSSRYLVKRTGEKVFLECVQDMDHENMFWYRQDPGLGLRLIYFSYDVKMKEKGDIPEGYSVSREKKERFSLILESASTNQTSMYLCASSLTGLPYNEQFFGPGTRLTVL.

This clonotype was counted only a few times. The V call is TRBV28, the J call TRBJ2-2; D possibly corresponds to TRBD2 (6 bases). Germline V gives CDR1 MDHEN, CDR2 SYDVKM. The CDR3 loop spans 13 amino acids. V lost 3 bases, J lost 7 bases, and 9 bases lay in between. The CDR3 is CASSFLGGGELFF. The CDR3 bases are TGTGCCAGCAGTTTCCTCGGGGGCGGGGAGCTGTTTTTT.

The CDR3 sequence: CSAEGTPSGDTQYF. The CDR3 nucleotides read TGCAGCGCCGAGGGGACTCCTTCGGGAGATACGCAGTATTTT. The chain has TRBV29-1 and TRBJ2-3, with D possibly matching TRBD2 (6 bases). Germline CDR1 and CDR2: SQVTM and ANQGSEA. The CDR3 extends over 14 amino acids. The V and J ends lost 7 bases and 5 bases respectively, with 19 bases between them.

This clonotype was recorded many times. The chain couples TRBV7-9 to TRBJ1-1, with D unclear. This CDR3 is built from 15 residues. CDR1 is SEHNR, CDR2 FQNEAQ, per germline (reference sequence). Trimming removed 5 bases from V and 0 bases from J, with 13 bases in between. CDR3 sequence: CASSPSSGLNTEAFF. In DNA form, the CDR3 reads TGTGCCAGCAGCCCGTCCTCCGGTTTGAACACTGAAGCTTTCTTT.

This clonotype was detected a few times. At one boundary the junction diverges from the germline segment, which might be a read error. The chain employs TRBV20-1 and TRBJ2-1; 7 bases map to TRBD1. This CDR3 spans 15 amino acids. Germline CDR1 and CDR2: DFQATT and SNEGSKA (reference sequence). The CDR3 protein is CSARATGSSYNERFF. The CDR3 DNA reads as TGCAGTGCTAGGGCGACAGGGAGCTCCTACAATGAGCGGTTCTTC.

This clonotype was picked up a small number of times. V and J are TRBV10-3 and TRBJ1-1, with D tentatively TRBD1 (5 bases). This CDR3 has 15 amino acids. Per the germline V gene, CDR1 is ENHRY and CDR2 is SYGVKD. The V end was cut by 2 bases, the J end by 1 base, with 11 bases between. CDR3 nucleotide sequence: TGTGCCATCAGTGAGCAGGCAGGGAGGAACACTGAAGCTTTCTTT. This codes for CAISEQAGRNTEAFF.